This T cell receptor beta chain was documented in a study of cytomegalovirus exposure and HLA in healthy donors. Whole-study results and caveats: Cytomegalovirus association was assigned to around 150 TCR beta chains. Most sequenced TCRs were rare (though some public TCRs occurred in many donors). Reported results showed that the classifier diagnosed cytomegalovirus status with high specificity and sensitivity. Within the 100 to 150 validation repertoires, first-cohort TCR clusters tended to co-occur, according to a later analysis.

Note on this clone: The target antigen is unknown.

CDR1 is MNHEY, CDR2 SVGAGI, per germline. V was cut by 7 bases and J by 3 bases, with 16 bases left in between. The CDR3 is made up of 15 amino acids. TCRdb's table, derived via immunoSEQ multiplex PCR, lists solely in-frame clones and lacks some. The sample holds around 95,000 clones; around 84% are singletons and the top ten take roughly 20%. This sequence was found in a man aged 18 to 29 in good health and CMV-seropositive. Sequenced material: PBMCs. The rearrangement uses TRBV6-5 and TRBJ1-5; TRBD1 is a possible D gene (5 bases). In DNA form, the CDR3 reads TGTGCCAGCACTCCAAGCGGGGGGGTCAATCAGCCCCAGCATTTT. This translates into CASTPSGGVNQPQHF.